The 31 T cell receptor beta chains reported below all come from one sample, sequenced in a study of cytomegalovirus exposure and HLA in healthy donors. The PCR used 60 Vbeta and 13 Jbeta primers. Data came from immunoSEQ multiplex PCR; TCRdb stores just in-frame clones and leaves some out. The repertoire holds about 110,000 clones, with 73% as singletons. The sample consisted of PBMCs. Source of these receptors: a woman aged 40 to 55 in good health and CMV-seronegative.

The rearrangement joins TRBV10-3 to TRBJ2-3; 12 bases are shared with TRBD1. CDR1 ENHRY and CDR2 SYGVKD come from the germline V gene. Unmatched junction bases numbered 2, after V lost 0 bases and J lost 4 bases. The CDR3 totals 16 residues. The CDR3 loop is CAISESGTGGADTQYF. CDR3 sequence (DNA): TGTGCCATCAGTGAGTCCGGGACAGGGGGCGCAGATACGCAGTATTTT.

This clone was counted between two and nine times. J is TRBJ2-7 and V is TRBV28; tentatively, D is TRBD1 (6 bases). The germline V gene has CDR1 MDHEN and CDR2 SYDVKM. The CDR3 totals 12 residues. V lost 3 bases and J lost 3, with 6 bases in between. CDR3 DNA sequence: TGTGCCAGCAGTTTGACAGGCTACGAGCAGTACTTC. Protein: CASSLTGYEQYF.

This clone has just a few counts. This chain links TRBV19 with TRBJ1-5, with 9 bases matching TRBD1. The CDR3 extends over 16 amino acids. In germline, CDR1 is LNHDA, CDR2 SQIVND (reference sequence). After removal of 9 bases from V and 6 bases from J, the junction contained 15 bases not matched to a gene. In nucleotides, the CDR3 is TGTGCCAGCTCAACCTGGGACAGGGATGAGGGTCAGCCCCAGCATTTT. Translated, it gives CASSTWDRDEGQPQHF.

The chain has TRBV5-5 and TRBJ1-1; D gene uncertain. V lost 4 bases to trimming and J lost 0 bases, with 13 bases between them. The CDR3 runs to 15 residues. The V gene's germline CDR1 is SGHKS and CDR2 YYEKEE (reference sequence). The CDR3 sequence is CASSHGDLMNTEAFF. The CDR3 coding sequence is TGTGCCAGCAGCCACGGGGATCTCATGAACACTGAAGCTTTCTTT.

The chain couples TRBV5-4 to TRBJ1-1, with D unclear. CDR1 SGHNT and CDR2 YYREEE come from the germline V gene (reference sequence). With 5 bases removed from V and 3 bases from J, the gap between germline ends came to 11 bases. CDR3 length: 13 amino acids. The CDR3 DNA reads TGTGCCAGCAGACGCCTTGAGGACACTGAAGCTTTCTTT. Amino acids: CASRRLEDTEAFF. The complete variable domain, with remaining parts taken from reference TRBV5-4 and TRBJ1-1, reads ETGVTQSPTHLIKTRGQQVTLRCSSQSGHNTVSWYQQALGQGPQFIFQYYREEENGRGNFPPRFSGLQFPNYSSELNVNALELDDSALYLCASRRLEDTEAFFGQGTRLTVV.

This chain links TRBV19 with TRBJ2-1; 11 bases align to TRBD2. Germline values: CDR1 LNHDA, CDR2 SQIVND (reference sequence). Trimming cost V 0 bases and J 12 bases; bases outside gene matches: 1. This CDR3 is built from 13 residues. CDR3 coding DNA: TGTGCCAGTAGTATAGATCTAGCGGGGGGGCAGTTCTTC. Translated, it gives CASSIDLAGGQFF.

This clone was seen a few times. The CDR3 here is CASSYEQGADTQYF. The CDR3 DNA reads as TGTGCCAGCAGTTATGAACAGGGGGCAGATACGCAGTATTTT. This chain joins TRBV6-5 and TRBJ2-3, with TRBD1 matching 8 bases. V shed 3 bases and J 4 bases; nucleotides not matched to a gene: 3. The CDR3 runs to 14 residues. CDR1 MNHEY and CDR2 SVGAGI come from the germline V gene.

The CDR3 here is CASSLSVAGVAEQYF. The CDR3 nucleotides read TGTGCCAGCAGCTTGTCAGTAGCGGGGGTTGCCGAGCAGTACTTC. The gene calls are TRBV7-9 and TRBJ2-7; TRBD2 matches 9 bases. The germline gives CDR1 SEHNR, CDR2 FQNEAQ (reference sequence). The CDR3 covers 15 residues. V was clipped by 3 bases and J by 6 bases; unmatched bases: 9.

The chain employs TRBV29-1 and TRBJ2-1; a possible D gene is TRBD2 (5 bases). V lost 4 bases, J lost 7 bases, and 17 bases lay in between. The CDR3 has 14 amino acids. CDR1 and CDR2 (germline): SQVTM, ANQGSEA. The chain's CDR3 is CSVAKEAGLNEQFF. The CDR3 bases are TGCAGCGTTGCTAAGGAGGCGGGTCTTAATGAGCAGTTCTTC.

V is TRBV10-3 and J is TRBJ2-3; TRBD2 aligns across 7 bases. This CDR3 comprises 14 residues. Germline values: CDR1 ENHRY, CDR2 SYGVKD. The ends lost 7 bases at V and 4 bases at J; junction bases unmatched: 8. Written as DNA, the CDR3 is TGTGCCATCAAGCCTAGCGCGGGGGCAGATACGCAGTATTTT. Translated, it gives CAIKPSAGADTQYF.

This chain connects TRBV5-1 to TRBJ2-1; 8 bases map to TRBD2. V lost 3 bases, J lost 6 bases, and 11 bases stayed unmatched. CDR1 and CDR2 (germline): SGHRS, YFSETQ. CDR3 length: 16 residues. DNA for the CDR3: TGCGCCAGCAGCTCGCGGGAGGAATCCCTAATCAATGAGCAGTTCTTC. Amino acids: CASSSREESLINEQFF.

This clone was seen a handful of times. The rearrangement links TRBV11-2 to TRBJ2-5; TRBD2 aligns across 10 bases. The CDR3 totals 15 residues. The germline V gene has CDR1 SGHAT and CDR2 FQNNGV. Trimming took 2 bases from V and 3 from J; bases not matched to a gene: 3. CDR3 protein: CASSLPSGSKETQYF. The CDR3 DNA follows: TGTGCCAGCAGCTTACCTAGCGGGAGCAAAGAGACCCAGTACTTC.

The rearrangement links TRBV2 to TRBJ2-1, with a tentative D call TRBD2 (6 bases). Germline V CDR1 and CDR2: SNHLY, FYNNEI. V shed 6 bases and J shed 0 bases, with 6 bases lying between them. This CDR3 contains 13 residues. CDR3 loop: CASRGGSYNEQFF. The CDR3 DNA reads TGTGCCAGCAGGGGGGGCTCCTACAATGAGCAGTTCTTC.

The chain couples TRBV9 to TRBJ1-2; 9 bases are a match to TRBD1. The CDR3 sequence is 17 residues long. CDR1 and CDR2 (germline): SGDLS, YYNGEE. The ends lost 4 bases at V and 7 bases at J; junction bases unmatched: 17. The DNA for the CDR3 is TGTGCCAGCAGCCCCGGGACAGGGACTTTCGATGTTATTGGCTACACCTTC. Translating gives CASSPGTGTFDVIGYTF.

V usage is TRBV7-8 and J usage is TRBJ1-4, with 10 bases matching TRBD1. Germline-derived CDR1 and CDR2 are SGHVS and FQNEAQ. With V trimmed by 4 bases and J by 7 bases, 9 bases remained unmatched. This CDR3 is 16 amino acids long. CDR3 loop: CASSSVRQGAGEKLFF. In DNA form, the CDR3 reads TGTGCCAGCAGCTCCGTCCGACAGGGGGCTGGTGAAAAACTGTTTTTT.

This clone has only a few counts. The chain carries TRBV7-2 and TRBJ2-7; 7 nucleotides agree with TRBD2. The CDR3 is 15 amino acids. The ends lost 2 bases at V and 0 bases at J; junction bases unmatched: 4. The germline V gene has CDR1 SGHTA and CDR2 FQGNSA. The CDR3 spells CASSLRASGSYEQYF. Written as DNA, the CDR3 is TGTGCCAGCAGCTTAAGGGCTAGCGGCTCCTACGAGCAGTACTTC.

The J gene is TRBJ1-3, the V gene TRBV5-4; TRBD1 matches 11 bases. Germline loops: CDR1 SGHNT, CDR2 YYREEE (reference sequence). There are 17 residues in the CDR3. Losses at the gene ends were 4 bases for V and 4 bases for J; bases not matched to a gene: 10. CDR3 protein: CASSPTGQGATGNTIYF. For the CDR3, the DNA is TGTGCCAGCAGCCCGACCGGACAGGGGGCGACGGGAAACACCATATATTTT.

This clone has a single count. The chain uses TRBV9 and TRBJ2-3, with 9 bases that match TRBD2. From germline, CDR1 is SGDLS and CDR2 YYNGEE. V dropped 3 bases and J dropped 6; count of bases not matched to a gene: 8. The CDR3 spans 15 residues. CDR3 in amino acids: CASSGAGGPFDTQYF. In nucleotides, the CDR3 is TGTGCCAGCAGCGGGGCGGGAGGGCCATTTGATACGCAGTATTTT. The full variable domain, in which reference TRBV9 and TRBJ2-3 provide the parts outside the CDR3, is DSGVTQTPKHLITATGQRVTLRCSPRSGDLSVYWYQQSLDQGLQFLIQYYNGEERAKGNILERFSAQQFPDLHSELNLSSLELGDSALYFCASSGAGGPFDTQYFGPGTRLTVL.

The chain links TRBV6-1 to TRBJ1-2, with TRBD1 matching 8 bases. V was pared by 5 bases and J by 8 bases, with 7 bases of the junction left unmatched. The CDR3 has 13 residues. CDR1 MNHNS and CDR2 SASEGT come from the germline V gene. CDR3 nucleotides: TGTGCCAGCAGTAGACAGGGGATTAAGGGCTACACCTTC. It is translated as CASSRQGIKGYTF.

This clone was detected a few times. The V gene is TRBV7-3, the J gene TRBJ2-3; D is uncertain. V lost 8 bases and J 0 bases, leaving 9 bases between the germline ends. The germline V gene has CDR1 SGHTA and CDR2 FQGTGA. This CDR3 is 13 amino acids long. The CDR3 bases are TGTGCCAGCGCAACTACTAGCACAGATACGCAGTATTTT. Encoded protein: CASATTSTDTQYF.

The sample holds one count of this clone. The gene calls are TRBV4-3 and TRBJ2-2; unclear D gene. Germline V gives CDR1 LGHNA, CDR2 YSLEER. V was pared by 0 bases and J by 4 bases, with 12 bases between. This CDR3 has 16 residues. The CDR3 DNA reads TGCGCCAGCAGCCAAGATCCGAGAAAGAGCACCGGGGAGCTGTTTTTT. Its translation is CASSQDPRKSTGELFF.

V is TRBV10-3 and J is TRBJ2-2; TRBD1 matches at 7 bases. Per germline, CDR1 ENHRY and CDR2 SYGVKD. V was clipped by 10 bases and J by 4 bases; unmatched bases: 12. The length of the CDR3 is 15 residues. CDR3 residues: CATGEQGPGTGELFF. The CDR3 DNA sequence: TGTGCCACAGGGGAACAGGGGCCGGGCACCGGGGAGCTGTTTTTT.

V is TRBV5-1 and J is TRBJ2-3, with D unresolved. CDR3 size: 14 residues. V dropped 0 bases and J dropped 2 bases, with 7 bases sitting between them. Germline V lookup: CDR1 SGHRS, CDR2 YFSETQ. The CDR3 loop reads CASSLDSPTDTQYF. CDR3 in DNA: TGCGCCAGCAGCTTGGACAGTCCCACAGATACGCAGTATTTT.

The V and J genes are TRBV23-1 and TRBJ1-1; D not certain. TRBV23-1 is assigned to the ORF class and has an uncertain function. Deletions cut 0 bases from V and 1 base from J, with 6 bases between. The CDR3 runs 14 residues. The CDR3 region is CASSQSRGNTEAFF. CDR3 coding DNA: TGCGCCAGCAGTCAATCTCGGGGGAACACTGAAGCTTTCTTT.

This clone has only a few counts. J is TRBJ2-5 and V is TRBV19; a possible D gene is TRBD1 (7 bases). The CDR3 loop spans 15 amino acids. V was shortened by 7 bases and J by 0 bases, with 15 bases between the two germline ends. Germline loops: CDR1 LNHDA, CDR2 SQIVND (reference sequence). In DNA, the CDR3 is TGTGCCAGTATCGGGGGACAGCAGTACCAAGAGACCCAGTACTTC. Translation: CASIGGQQYQETQYF.

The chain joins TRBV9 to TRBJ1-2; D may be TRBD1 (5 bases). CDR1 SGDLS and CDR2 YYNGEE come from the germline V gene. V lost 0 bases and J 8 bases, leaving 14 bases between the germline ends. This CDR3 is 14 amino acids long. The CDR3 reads CASSVGSQGRGYTF. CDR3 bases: TGTGCCAGCAGCGTAGGTTCTCAGGGAAGGGGCTACACCTTC.

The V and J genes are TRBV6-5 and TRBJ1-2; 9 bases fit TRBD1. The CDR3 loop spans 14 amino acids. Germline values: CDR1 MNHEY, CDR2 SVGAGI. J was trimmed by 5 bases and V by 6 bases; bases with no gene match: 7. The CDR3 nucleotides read TGTGCCAGCAGCCGAGGACAGGGGAGTTATGGCTACACCTTC. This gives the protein CASSRGQGSYGYTF.

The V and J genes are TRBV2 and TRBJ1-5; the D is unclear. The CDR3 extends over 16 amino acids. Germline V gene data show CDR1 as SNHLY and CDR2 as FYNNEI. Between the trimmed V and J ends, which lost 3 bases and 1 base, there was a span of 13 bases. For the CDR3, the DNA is TGTGCCAGCAGTGATAGAACAGTTTGGAGCAATCAGCCCCAGCATTTT. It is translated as CASSDRTVWSNQPQHF.

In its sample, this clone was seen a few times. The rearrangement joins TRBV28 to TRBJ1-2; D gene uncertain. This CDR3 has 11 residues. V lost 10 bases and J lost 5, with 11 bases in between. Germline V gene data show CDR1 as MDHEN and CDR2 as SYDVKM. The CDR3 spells CATTSGYGYTF. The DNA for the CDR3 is TGTGCCACCACCTCGGGATATGGCTACACCTTC.

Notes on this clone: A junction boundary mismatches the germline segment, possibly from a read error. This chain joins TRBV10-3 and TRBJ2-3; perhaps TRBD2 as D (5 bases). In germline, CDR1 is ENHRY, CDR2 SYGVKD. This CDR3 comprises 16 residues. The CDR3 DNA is TGTGCCATCAGTGCCGGACTTGGTAGCGAGAGAGATGCGCAGTATTTT. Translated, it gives CAISAGLGSERDAQYF.

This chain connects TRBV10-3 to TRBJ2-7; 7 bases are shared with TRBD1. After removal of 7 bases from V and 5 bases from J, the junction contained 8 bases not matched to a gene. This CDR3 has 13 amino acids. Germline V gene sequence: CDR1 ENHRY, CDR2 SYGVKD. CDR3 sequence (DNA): TGTGCCATCACCGGACAGGTGGTGGACGAGCAGTACTTC. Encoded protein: CAITGQVVDEQYF.